The 3 T cell receptor beta chains listed next were all sequenced from one sample in a study of regulatory T cells in long-lasting Graves disease. TCR beta libraries were built with iRepertoire HTBI primers and Arm-PCR of CDR3 regions. TCRdb analysed the multiplex PCR reads with MiXCR anew, one entry per CDR3 protein. The table has more than 450,000 distinct CDR3 sequences, around 15% seen once. Documented time point: newly diagnosed GD, antithyroid drugs for less than 3 months. PBMC RNA served as the TCR library source. The sample was also reused in another study, on T cells in Graves' hyperthyroidism and ophthalmopathy.

Sequencing was performed on peripheral blood mononuclear cells (PBMCs), taken at new diagnosis, from a patient treated with antithyroid drugs. Receptor source: a man aged 35 to 55 with Graves disease.

The chain uses TRBV6-5 and TRBJ2-2; D may be TRBD1 (6 bases). Germline V gene data show CDR1 as MNHEY and CDR2 as SVGAGI. Trimming stripped 4 bases from V and 8 bases from J, with 11 bases between. CDR3 length: 13 amino acids. In DNA form, the CDR3 reads TGTGCCAGCAGTTCGCAGGGGATTGGGGAGCTGTTTTTT. It codes for CASSSQGIGELFF.

The gene calls are TRBV19 and TRBJ2-1, with 7 bases fitting TRBD2. CDR1 is LNHDA, CDR2 SQIVND, per germline (reference sequence). Trimming at V came to 8 bases and at J to 5 bases, leaving 12 bases not matched to a gene. This CDR3 comprises 15 residues. The CDR3 bases are TGTGCCAGTTCCCCTCGACTAGCCCTTAACAATGAGCAGTTCTTC. It yields the protein CASSPRLALNNEQFF.

This clonotype was recorded at least ten times. The chain couples TRBV5-1 to TRBJ2-1; possibly TRBD1 for D (5 bases). CDR1 SGHRS and CDR2 YFSETQ come from the germline V gene. The V gene lost 3 bases and the J gene lost 10 bases, with 17 bases spanning the gap. The CDR3 loop spans 14 amino acids. Here the CDR3 reads CASSSGQGPVEQFF. CDR3 nucleotides: TGCGCCAGCAGCTCGGGCCAGGGTCCCGTAGAGCAGTTCTTC. The variable domain in full, completed from reference TRBV5-1 and TRBJ2-1, reads KAGVTQTPRYLIKTRGQQVTLSCSPISGHRSVSWYQQTPGQGLQFLFEYFSETQRNKGNFPGRFSGRQFSNSRSEMNVSTLELGDSALYLCASSSGQGPVEQFFGPGTRLTVL.